These T cell receptor beta chains were read from a single sample in a study of blood T cell repertoires in COVID-19. Clones were sequenced by immunoSEQ multiplex PCR, and TCRdb holds only the in-frame ones, with some missing. The sample lists tens of thousands of clones, roughly 80% occurring once. Sequenced material: peripheral blood. All receptors come from an older man with active or convalescent COVID-19. The CDR3 runs from the conserved cysteine through the conserved F or W. The D gene is left open where the match is weak. Expanded clones are given a class, and other clones once, few, many or no size at all.

size	D	V	J	DNA	CDR3
once	TRBD1	TRBV6-5	TRBJ2-1	TGTGCCAGCAGTAGGACAGGTTCTGAGCAGTTCTTC	CASSRTGSEQFF
NA	NA	TRBV20-1	TRBJ2-5	TGCAGTGCTAGTTTGCCAGGGGTATTAGAGACCCAGTACTTC	CSASLPGVLETQYF
NA	NA	TRBV1	TRBJ2-7	TGCACCAGCAGCCAAGACGGGGCTAGCGTCTCCTACGAGCAGTACTTC	CTSSQDGASVSYEQYF
NA	NA	TRBV18	TRBJ1-1	TGTGCCAGCTCACCAATGGCAGGGGTTGAAGCTTTCTTT	CASSPMAGVEAFF
NA	NA	TRBV6-6	TRBJ1-1	TGTGCCAGCAGTCCTCCAAAGGAGAGGAACACTGAAGCTTTCTTT	CASSPPKERNTEAFF
few	NA	TRBV6-1	TRBJ2-7	TGTGCCAGCAGTGAACAGTGGGAAGGGGACGAGCAGTACTTC	CASSEQWEGDEQYF
NA	NA	TRBV14	TRBJ2-7	TGTGCCAGCAGCCCATACTCAAACGGGATCCACGAGCAGTACTTC	CASSPYSNGIHEQYF
NA	NA	TRBV18	TRBJ2-7	TGTGCCAGCTCACCAGAGTCGGCAGCGGCCTACGAGCAGTACTTC	CASSPESAAAYEQYF
NA	NA	TRBV7-2	TRBJ2-5	TGTGCCAGCAGCTTTGGAGTAGCGTTAGAGACCCAGTACTTC	CASSFGVALETQYF
NA	TRBD1	TRBV7-9	TRBJ2-7	TGTGCCAGCAGCTTTACAGGGGGCCACTACGAGCAGTACTTC	CASSFTGGHYEQYF
NA	NA	TRBV5-1	TRBJ1-6	TGCGCCAGCAGCTTGGGCCAGGGCAGATCACCCCTCCACTTT	CASSLGQGRSPLHF
NA	TRBD1	TRBV7-6	TRBJ1-4	TGTGCCAGCAGCTCCCTGACAGGGGCTTCGGAAAAACTGTTTTTT	CASSSLTGASEKLFF
NA	TRBD1	TRBV5-1	TRBJ2-3	TGCGCCAGCAGCAAGAGGGACAGGGGTATTGCAGATACGCAGTATTTT	CASSKRDRGIADTQYF
few	TRBD1	TRBV27	TRBJ1-2	TGTGCCAGCAGTTCTCTTACAGGGGGCCTCTATGGCTACACCTTC	CASSSLTGGLYGYTF
NA	NA	TRBV2	TRBJ1-6	TGTGCCAGCAGTGACTACATAGCAGGGTCACCCCTCCACTTT	CASSDYIAGSPLHF
NA	NA	TRBV2	TRBJ2-4	TGTGCCAGCAGTCGTTTCGGGGTCCAGAGGGACATTCAGTACTTC	CASSRFGVQRDIQYF
few	TRBD1	TRBV15	TRBJ1-1	TGTGCCACCAGCAGAGATCGGACAGGGAACACTGAAGCTTTCTTT	CATSRDRTGNTEAFF
NA	TRBD1	TRBV3-1/TRBV3-2	TRBJ1-2	TGTGCCAGCAGCCACGGGACAGGGGGAAGTTATGGCTACACCTTC	CASSHGTGGSYGYTF
NA	NA	TRBV5-1	TRBJ2-2	TGCGCCAGCCGCCCGACTGAGGGGGTTCATAACACCGGGGAGCTGTTTTTT	CASRPTEGVHNTGELFF
NA	TRBD1	TRBV4-1	TRBJ2-1	TGCGCCAGCAGCCAAGAGGGCCCCAGGGGGCGCCGGGATGAGCAGTTCTTC	CASSQEGPRGRRDEQFF
once	NA	TRBV28	TRBJ1-5	TGTGCCATCCGGGACAACAATCAGCCCCAGCATTTT	CAIRDNNQPQHF
once	TRBD1	TRBV9	TRBJ1-3	TGTGCCAGCAGCGCACAGGGGGGGGCTGGAAACACCATATATTTT	CASSAQGGAGNTIYF
NA	NA	TRBV2	TRBJ1-6	TGTGCCAGCAGTGAGGACAGTGGAAGGGTTCCCCTCCACTTT	CASSEDSGRVPLHF
NA	TRBD2	TRBV27	TRBJ2-2	TGTGCCAGCAGTTCCCAGCGGGGGCCTCAAACTAACACCGGGGAGCTGTTTTTT	CASSSQRGPQTNTGELFF
NA	NA	TRBV2	TRBJ2-7	TGTGCCAGCAGTGAAGCGCGGAACTACGAGCAGTACTTC	CASSEARNYEQYF
NA	TRBD2	TRBV6-6	TRBJ2-1	TGTGCCAGCAGTTACGGGACTAGCGGGGACAATGAGCAGTTCTTC	CASSYGTSGDNEQFF
NA	NA	TRBV28	TRBJ2-7	TGTGCCAGCAGTTTGCAGGGCCTGGGATACGAGCAGTACTTC	CASSLQGLGYEQYF
NA	TRBD1	TRBV5-1	TRBJ2-2	TGCGCCAGCAGCTGGGGACAGGGGGGACGTCGCACCGGGGAGCTGTTTTTT	CASSWGQGGRRTGELFF
once	NA	TRBV4-3	TRBJ2-2	TGCGCCAGCAGCCAAGGTCAGGGGTCCGGGGAGCTGTTTTTT	CASSQGQGSGELFF
few	TRBD1	TRBV19	TRBJ1-6	TGTGCCAGTAGGGGGACAGGGGCCTCACCCCTCCACTTT	CASRGTGASPLHF
NA	NA	TRBV30	TRBJ1-1	TGTGCCTGGACCCTGCGGGGCGCGGACACTGAAGCTTTCTTT	CAWTLRGADTEAFF
few	NA	TRBV6-5	TRBJ1-1	TGTGCCAGCAGACTCTTACGCGGGGACACTGAAGCTTTCTTT	CASRLLRGDTEAFF